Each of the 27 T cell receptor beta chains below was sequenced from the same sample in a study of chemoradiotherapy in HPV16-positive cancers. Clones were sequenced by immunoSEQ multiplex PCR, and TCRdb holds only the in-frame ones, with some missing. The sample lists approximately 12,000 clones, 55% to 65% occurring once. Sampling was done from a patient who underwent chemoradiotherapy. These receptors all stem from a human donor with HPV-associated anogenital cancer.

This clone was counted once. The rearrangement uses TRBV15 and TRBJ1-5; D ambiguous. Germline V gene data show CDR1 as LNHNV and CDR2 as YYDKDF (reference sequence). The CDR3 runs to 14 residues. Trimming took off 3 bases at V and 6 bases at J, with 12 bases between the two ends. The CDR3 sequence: CATSRPEDAQPQHF. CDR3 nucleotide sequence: TGTGCCACCAGCAGGCCGGAGGACGCTCAGCCCCAGCATTTT.

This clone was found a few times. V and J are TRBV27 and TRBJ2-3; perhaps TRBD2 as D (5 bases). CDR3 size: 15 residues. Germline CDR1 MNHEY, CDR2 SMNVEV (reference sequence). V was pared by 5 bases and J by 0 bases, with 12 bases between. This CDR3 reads CASSDPSRSTDTQYF. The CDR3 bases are TGTGCCAGCAGTGACCCTAGCCGGAGCACAGATACGCAGTATTTT.

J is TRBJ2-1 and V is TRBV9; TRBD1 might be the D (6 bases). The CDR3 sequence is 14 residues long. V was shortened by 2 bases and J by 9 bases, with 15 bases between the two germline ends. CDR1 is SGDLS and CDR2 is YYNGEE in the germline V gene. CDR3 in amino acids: CASSVDGEGGEQFF. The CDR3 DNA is TGTGCCAGCAGCGTGGACGGAGAAGGGGGTGAGCAGTTCTTC.

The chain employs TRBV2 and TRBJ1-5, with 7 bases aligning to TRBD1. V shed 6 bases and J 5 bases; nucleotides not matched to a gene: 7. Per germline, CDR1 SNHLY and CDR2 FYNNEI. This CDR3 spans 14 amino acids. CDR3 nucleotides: TGTGCCAGCAGATTGACAGGGCTGGATCAGCCCCAGCATTTT. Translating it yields CASRLTGLDQPQHF. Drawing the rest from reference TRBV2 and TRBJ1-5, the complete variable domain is EPEVTQTPSHQVTQMGQEVILRCVPISNHLYFYWYRQILGQKVEFLVSFYNNEISEKSEIFDDQFSVERPDGSNFTLKIRSTKLEDSAMYFCASRLTGLDQPQHFGDGTRLSIL.

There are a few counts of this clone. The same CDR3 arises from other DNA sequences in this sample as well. CDR3 residues: CASSVAGSPTDTQYF. The CDR3 coding sequence is TGTGCCAGCAGCGTAGCCGGGTCTCCCACAGATACGCAGTATTTT. This chain joins TRBV9 and TRBJ2-3; D is uncertain. The V gene lost 0 bases and the J gene lost 2 bases, with 10 bases spanning the gap. This CDR3 comprises 15 residues. Germline values: CDR1 SGDLS, CDR2 YYNGEE. Using reference TRBV9 and TRBJ2-3 for the parts outside the CDR3, the full variable domain is DSGVTQTPKHLITATGQRVTLRCSPRSGDLSVYWYQQSLDQGLQFLIQYYNGEERAKGNILERFSAQQFPDLHSELNLSSLELGDSALYFCASSVAGSPTDTQYFGPGTRLTVL.

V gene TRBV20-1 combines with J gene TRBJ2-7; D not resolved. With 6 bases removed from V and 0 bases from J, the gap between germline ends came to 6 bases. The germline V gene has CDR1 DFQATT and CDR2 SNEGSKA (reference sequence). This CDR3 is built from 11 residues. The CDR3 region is CSAENSYEQYF. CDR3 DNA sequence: TGCAGTGCGGAAAACTCCTACGAGCAGTACTTC.

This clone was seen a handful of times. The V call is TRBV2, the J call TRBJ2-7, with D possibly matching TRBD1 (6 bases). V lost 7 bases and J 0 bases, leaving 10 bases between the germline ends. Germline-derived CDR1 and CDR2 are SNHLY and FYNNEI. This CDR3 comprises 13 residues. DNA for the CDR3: TGTGCCAGCATCAGGGGAAACTCCTACGAGCAGTACTTC. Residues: CASIRGNSYEQYF.

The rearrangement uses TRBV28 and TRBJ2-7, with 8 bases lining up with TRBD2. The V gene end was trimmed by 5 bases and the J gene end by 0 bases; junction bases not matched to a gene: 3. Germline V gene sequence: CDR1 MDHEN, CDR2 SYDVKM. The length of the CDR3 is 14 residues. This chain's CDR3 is CASSRGGTSYEQYF. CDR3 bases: TGTGCCAGCAGTCGGGGGGGCACCTCCTACGAGCAGTACTTC.

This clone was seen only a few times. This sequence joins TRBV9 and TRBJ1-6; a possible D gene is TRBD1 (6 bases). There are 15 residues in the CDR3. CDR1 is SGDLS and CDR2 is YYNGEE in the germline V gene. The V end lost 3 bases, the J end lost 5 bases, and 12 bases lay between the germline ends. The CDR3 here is CASSEQGLDNSPLHF. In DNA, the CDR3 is TGTGCCAGCAGCGAGCAGGGGTTGGATAATTCACCCCTCCACTTT.

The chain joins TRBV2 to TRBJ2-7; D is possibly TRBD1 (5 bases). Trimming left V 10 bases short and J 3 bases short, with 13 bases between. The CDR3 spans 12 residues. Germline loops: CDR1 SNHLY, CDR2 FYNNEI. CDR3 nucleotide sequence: TGTGCCACCCGACAGAATAACTACGAGCAGTACTTC. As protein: CATRQNNYEQYF.

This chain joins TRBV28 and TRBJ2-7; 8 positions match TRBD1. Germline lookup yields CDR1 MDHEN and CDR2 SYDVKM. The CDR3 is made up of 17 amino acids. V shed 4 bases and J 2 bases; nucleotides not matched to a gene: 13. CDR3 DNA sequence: TGTGCCAGCAGTTCCTACGGGACAGGTTTGACGACCTACGAGCAGTACTTC. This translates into CASSSYGTGLTTYEQYF.

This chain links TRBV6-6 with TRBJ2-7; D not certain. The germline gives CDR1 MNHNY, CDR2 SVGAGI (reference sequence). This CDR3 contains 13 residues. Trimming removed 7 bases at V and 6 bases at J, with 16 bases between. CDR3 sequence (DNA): TGTGCCAGCAAGGGCTACCTGCTGTCCGAGCAGTACTTC. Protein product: CASKGYLLSEQYF.

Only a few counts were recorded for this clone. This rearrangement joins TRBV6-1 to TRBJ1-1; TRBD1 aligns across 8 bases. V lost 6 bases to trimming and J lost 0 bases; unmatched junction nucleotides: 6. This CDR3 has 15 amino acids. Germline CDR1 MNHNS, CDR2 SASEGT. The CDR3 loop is CASRDRDRVNTEAFF. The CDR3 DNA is TGTGCCAGCAGGGACAGGGATAGGGTGAACACTGAAGCTTTCTTT.

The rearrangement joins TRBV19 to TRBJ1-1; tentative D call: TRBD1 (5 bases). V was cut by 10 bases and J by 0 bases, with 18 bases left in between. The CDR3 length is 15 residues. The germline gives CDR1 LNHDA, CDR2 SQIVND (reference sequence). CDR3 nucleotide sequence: TGTGCCACGAAGGGGACGAGGCTTCTGAACACTGAAGCTTTCTTT. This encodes CATKGTRLLNTEAFF.

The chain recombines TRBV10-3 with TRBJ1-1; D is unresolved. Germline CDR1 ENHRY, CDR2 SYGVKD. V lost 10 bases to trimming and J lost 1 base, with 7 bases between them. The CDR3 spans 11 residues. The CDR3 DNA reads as TGTGCCACCCGACAGAACACTGAAGCTTTCTTT. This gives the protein CATRQNTEAFF.

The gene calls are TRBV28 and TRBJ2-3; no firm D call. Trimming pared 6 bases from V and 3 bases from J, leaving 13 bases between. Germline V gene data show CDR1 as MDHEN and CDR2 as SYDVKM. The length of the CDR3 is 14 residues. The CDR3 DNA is TGTGCCAGCAGCTCTTTTCGACGGACAGATACGCAGTATTTT. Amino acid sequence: CASSSFRRTDTQYF.

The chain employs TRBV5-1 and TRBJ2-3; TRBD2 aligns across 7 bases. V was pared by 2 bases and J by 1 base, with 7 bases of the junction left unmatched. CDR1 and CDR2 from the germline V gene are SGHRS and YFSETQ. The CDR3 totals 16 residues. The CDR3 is CASSLGTITRTDTQYF. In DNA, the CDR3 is TGCGCCAGCAGCTTAGGGACTATCACACGCACAGATACGCAGTATTTT.

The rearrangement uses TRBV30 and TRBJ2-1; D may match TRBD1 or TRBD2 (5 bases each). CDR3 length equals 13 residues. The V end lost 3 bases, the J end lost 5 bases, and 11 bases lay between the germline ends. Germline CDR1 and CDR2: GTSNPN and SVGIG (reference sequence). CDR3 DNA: TGTGCCTGGAGCCAGGGACCCGACAATGAGCAGTTCTTC. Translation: CAWSQGPDNEQFF. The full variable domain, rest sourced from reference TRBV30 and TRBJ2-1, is SQTIHQWPATLVQPVGSPLSLECTVEGTSNPNLYWYRQAAGRGLQLLFYSVGIGQISSEVPQNLSASRPQDRQFILSSKKLLLSDSGFYLCAWSQGPDNEQFFGPGTRLTVL.

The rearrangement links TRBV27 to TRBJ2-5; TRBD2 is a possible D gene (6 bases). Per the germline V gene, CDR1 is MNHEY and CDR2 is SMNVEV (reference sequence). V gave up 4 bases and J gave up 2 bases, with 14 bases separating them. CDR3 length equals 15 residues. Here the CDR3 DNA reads TGTGCCAGCAGTTACATGCGGGGAGTACAAGAGACCCAGTACTTC. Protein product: CASSYMRGVQETQYF.

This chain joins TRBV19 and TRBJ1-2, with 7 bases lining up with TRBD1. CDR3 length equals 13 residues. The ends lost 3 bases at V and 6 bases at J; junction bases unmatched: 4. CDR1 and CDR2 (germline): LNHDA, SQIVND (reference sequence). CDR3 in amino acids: CASSIGQGDGYTF. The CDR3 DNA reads TGTGCCAGTAGTATCGGGCAGGGGGATGGCTACACCTTC.

CDR3 sequence (DNA): TGTGCCAGCACCTCACCCCAAAACTATGGCTACACCTTC. Translating it yields CASTSPQNYGYTF. The rearrangement links TRBV25-1 to TRBJ1-2; D is unclear. CDR1 and CDR2 (germline): MGHDK, SYGVNS. This CDR3 spans 13 amino acids. Trimming shortened V by 7 bases and J by 2 bases, and 11 bases separated the two germline ends.

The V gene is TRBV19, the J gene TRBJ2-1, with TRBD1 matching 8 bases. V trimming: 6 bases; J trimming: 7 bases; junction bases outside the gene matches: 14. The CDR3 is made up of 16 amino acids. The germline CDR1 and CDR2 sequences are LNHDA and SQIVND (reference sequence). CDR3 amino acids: CASSTSGQGLGNEQFF. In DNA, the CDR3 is TGTGCCAGTAGCACAAGCGGACAGGGCCTTGGGAATGAGCAGTTCTTC.

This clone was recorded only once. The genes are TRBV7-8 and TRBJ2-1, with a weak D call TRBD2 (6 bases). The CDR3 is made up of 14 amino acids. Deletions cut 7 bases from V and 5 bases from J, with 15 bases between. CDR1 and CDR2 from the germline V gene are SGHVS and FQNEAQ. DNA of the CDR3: TGTGCCAGCAATATCCTGGGGGGACACAATGAGCAGTTCTTC. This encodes CASNILGGHNEQFF.

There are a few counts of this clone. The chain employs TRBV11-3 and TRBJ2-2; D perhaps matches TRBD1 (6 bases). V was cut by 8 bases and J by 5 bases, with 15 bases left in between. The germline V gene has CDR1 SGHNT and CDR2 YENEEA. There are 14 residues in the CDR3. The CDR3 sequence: CASGTRGGTGELFF. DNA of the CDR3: TGTGCCAGCGGGACCCGAGGGGGAACCGGGGAGCTGTTTTTT. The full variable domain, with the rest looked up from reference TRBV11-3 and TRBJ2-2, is EAGVVQSPRYKIIEKKQPVAFWCNPISGHNTLYWYLQNLGQGPELLIRYENEEAVDDSQLPKDRFSAERLKGVDSTLKIQPAELGDSAVYLCASGTRGGTGELFFGEGSRLTVL.

CDR3 sequence reads: CATGQLNQPQHF. DNA for the CDR3: TGTGCCACGGGACAGCTGAATCAGCCCCAGCATTTT. This sequence joins TRBV19 and TRBJ1-5, with 7 bases lining up with TRBD1. The germline V gene has CDR1 LNHDA and CDR2 SQIVND (reference sequence). There are 12 residues in the CDR3. The junction had 4 bases not matched to a gene; V was cut back by 10 bases and J by 4 bases. The full variable domain, with the rest looked up from reference TRBV19 and TRBJ1-5, is DGGITQSPKYLFRKEGQNVTLSCEQNLNHDAMYWYRQDPGQGLRLIYYSQIVNDFQKGDIAEGYSVSREKKESFPLTVTSAQKNPTAFYLCATGQLNQPQHFGDGTRLSIL.

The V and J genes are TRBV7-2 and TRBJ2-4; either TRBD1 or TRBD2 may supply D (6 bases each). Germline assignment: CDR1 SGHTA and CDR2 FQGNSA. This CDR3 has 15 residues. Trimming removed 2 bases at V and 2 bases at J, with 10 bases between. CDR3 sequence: CASSLWGAPKNIQYF. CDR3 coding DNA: TGTGCCAGCAGCTTATGGGGGGCCCCCAAAAACATTCAGTACTTC.

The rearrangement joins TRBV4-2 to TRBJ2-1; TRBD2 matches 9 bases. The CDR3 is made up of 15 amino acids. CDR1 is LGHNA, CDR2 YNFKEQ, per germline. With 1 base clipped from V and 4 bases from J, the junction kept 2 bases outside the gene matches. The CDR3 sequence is CASSQGGGEYNEQFF. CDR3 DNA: TGTGCCAGCAGCCAAGGCGGGGGGGAATACAATGAGCAGTTCTTC.